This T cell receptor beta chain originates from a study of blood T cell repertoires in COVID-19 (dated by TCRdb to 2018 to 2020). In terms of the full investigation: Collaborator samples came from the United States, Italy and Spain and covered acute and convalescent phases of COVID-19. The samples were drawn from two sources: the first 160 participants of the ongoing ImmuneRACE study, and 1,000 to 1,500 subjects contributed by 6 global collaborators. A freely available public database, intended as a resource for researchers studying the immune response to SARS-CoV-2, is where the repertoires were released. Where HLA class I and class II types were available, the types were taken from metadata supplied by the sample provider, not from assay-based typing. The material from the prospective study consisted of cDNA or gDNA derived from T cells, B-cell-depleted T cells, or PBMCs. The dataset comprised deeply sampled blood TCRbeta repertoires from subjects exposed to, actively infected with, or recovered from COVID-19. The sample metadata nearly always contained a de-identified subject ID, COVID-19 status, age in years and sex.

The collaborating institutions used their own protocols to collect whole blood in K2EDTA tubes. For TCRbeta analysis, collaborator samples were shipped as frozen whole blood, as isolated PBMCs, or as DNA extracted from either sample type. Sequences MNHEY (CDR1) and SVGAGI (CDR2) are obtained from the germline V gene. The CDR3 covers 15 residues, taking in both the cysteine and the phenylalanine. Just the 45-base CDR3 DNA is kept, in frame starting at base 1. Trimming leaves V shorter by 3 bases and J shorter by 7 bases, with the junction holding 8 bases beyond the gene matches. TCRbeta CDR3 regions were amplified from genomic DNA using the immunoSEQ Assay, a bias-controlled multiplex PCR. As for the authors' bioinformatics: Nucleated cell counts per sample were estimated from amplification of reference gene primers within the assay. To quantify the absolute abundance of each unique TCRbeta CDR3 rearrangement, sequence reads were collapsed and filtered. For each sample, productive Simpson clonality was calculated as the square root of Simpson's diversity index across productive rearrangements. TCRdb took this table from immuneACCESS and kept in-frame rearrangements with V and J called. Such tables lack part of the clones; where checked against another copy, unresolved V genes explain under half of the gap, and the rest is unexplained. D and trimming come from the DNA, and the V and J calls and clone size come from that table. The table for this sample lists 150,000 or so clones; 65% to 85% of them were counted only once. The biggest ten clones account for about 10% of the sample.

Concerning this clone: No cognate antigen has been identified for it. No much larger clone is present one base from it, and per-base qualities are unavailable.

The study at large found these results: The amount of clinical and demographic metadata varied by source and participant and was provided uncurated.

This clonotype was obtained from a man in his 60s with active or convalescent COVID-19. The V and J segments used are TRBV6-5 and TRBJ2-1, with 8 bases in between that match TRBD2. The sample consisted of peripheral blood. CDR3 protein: CASSYSYSGTNEQFF. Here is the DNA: TGTGCCAGCAGTTATTCGTATAGCGGGACTAATGAGCAGTTCTTC.